These 13 T cell receptor beta chains were all obtained from the same sample, sequenced in a study of somatic mutations in cytotoxic T cells in rheumatoid arthritis. Here immunoSEQ multiplex PCR was the method, and the copy in TCRdb shows in-frame clones only, minus some. The table includes 13,000 or so clones, around 83% detected once. Sequencing was carried out using CD8+ T cells sorted from blood. Receptors were obtained from a woman between 55 and 75 years old in good health.

The CDR3 loop reads CASSSGGAYEQYF. CDR3 nucleotide sequence: TGTGCCAGCAGCTCTGGCGGGGCCTACGAGCAGTACTTC. The gene calls are TRBV7-2 and TRBJ2-7; TRBD2 might be the D (6 bases). Trimming took 4 bases from V and 2 from J, leaving 9 bases between them. CDR3 size: 13 residues. CDR1 and CDR2 from the germline V gene are SGHTA and FQGNSA. Drawing the rest from reference TRBV7-2 and TRBJ2-7, the complete variable domain is GAGVSQSPSNKVTEKGKDVELRCDPISGHTALYWYRQSLGQGLEFLIYFQGNSAPDKSGLPSDRFSAERTGGSVSTLTIQRTQQEDSAVYLCASSSGGAYEQYFGPGTRLTVT.

For the CDR3, the DNA is TGTGCCAGCATCCTCTGTAACAGGGTACCAAATGAAAAACTGTTTTTT. It yields the protein CASILCNRVPNEKLFF. The chain employs TRBV11-3 and TRBJ1-4; tentative D call: TRBD1 (6 bases). This CDR3 has 16 residues. Per germline, CDR1 SGHNT and CDR2 YENEEA. The V gene lost 7 bases and the J gene lost 5 bases, with 20 bases spanning the gap.

The gene calls are TRBV28 and TRBJ2-5; D might be TRBD2 (5 bases). The J call could be wrong; TRBJ2-7 is a better fit for the DNA end. Germline values: CDR1 MDHEN, CDR2 SYDVKM. The CDR3 is made up of 13 amino acids. The CDR3 sequence: CASSTGITYEQYF. DNA for the CDR3: TGTGCCAGCAGCACGGGGATTACCTACGAGCAGTACTTC.

The chain uses TRBV27 and TRBJ1-4; 10 bases align to TRBD1. Germline V CDR1 and CDR2: MNHEY, SMNVEV (reference sequence). V shed 4 bases and J 14 bases; nucleotides not matched to a gene: 10. The CDR3 loop spans 14 amino acids. CDR3 amino acids: CASSYTGTGAGLFF. As DNA, the CDR3 is TGTGCCAGCAGTTACACCGGGACAGGGGCAGGGCTGTTTTTT.

The chain links TRBV10-3 to TRBJ1-6; 8 bases map to TRBD1. This CDR3 has 17 amino acids. Germline CDR1 reads ENHRY; CDR2 reads SYGVKD. The ends lost 2 bases at V and 6 bases at J; junction bases unmatched: 9. Here the CDR3 reads CAISEPERTGPNSPLHF. The CDR3 DNA is TGTGCCATCAGTGAGCCGGAGAGGACAGGGCCTAATTCACCCCTCCACTTT.

The V call is TRBV19, the J call TRBJ2-1, with D possibly matching TRBD2 (6 bases). The CDR3 is 14 residues long. Germline CDR1 reads LNHDA; CDR2 reads SQIVND (reference sequence). Trimming removed 5 bases at V and 1 base at J, with 9 bases between. The CDR3 DNA sequence: TGTGCCAGTAGTTTCGGGGGTTCCTACAATGAGCAGTTCTTC. This gives the protein CASSFGGSYNEQFF.

The chain uses TRBV2 and TRBJ2-7; a weak D match, TRBD2 (6 bases). The V end was cut by 7 bases, the J end by 5 bases, with 12 bases between. The germline V gene has CDR1 SNHLY and CDR2 FYNNEI. The CDR3 is 12 residues long. The CDR3 protein is CASTASEDEQYF. The CDR3 DNA is TGTGCCAGCACTGCTAGCGAGGACGAGCAGTACTTC.

This clone was recorded a few times. The rearrangement uses TRBV4-1 and TRBJ1-2; D uncertain. The germline gives CDR1 MGHRA, CDR2 YSYEKL. V lost 0 bases and J lost 8, with 7 bases in between. CDR3 length equals 12 residues. CDR3 amino acids: CASSQDAEGYTF. The CDR3 DNA sequence: TGCGCCAGCAGCCAAGACGCAGAAGGCTACACCTTC.

The genes are TRBV9 and TRBJ2-5; D is possibly TRBD2 (6 bases). Germline CDR1 and CDR2: SGDLS and YYNGEE. Trimming took off 2 bases at V and 2 bases at J, with 7 bases between the two ends. CDR3 length: 13 amino acids. For the CDR3, the DNA is TGTGCCAGCAGCGTTGGGGGGCAAGAGACCCAGTACTTC. Residues: CASSVGGQETQYF.

This chain links TRBV28 with TRBJ2-7; 7 bases match TRBD1. The CDR3 sequence is 13 residues long. Germline CDR1 is MDHEN and CDR2 is SYDVKM. V trimming: 6 bases; J trimming: 4 bases; junction bases outside the gene matches: 6. CDR3 loop: CASRPQGVYEQYV. The CDR3 nucleotides are TGTGCCAGCAGGCCTCAGGGGGTTTACGAGCAGTACGTC.

V and J are TRBV13 and TRBJ1-6, with D possibly TRBD1 on 6 matching bases. CDR1 PRHDT and CDR2 FYEKMQ come from the germline V gene (reference sequence). V lost 5 bases and J 9 bases, leaving 17 bases between the germline ends. This CDR3 is 15 amino acids long. This chain's CDR3 is CASSPWGQGGSPLHF. The CDR3 DNA is TGTGCCAGCAGCCCCTGGGGGCAGGGTGGTTCACCCCTCCACTTT.

The chain employs TRBV2 and TRBJ2-2; D is perhaps TRBD2 (5 bases). Looked up from germline, CDR1 is SNHLY and CDR2 is FYNNEI. The CDR3 extends over 15 amino acids. Trimming cost V 3 bases and J 6 bases, with 14 bases left between them. The CDR3 DNA reads TGTGCCAGCAGTGATGAGGGTCGGGCGGCCGGGGAGCTGTTTTTT. Its protein is CASSDEGRAAGELFF.

The V call is TRBV28, the J call TRBJ1-1; possibly TRBD1 for D (5 bases). V was trimmed by 4 bases and J by 0 bases, leaving 18 bases between them. This CDR3 spans 17 amino acids. CDR1 is MDHEN and CDR2 is SYDVKM in the germline V gene. DNA for the CDR3: TGTGCCAGCAGTTCCGGGGACTCCTGGGGAATGAACACTGAAGCTTTCTTT. Translated, it gives CASSSGDSWGMNTEAFF. The full variable domain, its missing parts supplied by reference TRBV28 and TRBJ1-1, is DVKVTQSSRYLVKRTGEKVFLECVQDMDHENMFWYRQDPGLGLRLIYFSYDVKMKEKGDIPEGYSVSREKKERFSLILESASTNQTSMYLCASSSGDSWGMNTEAFFGQGTRLTVV.